These T cell receptor beta chains were read from a single sample in a study of blood T cell repertoires in COVID-19. The repertoire was sequenced with immunoSEQ multiplex PCR; TCRdb's copy has only in-frame clones and lacks some. This sample has around 120,000 clones, with 88% found just once. Sample: peripheral blood. Source of these receptors: a human donor in a cohort sampled during active COVID-19. Each CDR3 is given with its conserved first and last residue. D genes are given only for firm matches. Rows give clone size only sometimes, using once, few, many, or a class for an expanded clone.

TRBV18	once	TRBJ2-1	TRBD1	CASSPETGFVEQFF	TGTGCCAGCTCACCAGAGACAGGGTTCGTCGAGCAGTTCTTC
TRBV3-1/TRBV3-2	NA	TRBJ1-6	NA	CASSRGGSYNSPLHF	TGTGCCAGCAGTCGTGGAGGCTCCTATAATTCACCCCTCCACTTT
TRBV5-3	NA	TRBJ1-2	TRBD1	CARSLFLQVSPRGHYYGYTF	TGTGCCAGAAGCTTATTTCTTCAGGTGTCTCCCAGGGGGCATTACTATGGCTACACCTTC
TRBV5-1	NA	TRBJ2-3	TRBD1	CASTDGRGTDTQYF	TGCGCCAGCACCGATGGCAGGGGGACAGATACGCAGTATTTT
TRBV10-3	once	TRBJ2-3	NA	CATRHSQSTDTQYF	TGTGCCACCAGACACAGCCAAAGCACAGATACGCAGTATTTT
TRBV6-1	NA	TRBJ2-5	NA	CASSEVWGPQETQYF	TGTGCCAGCAGTGAGGTGTGGGGCCCGCAAGAGACCCAGTACTTC
TRBV2	NA	TRBJ2-1	NA	CASSLGTSFPFF	TGTGCCAGCTCCCTGGGGACATCTTTTCCGTTCTTC
TRBV24-1	NA	TRBJ2-2	TRBD2	CATSDPGGPSAGELFF	TGTGCCACCAGTGATCCGGGGGGGCCCTCGGCCGGGGAGCTGTTTTTT
TRBV5-1	NA	TRBJ2-2	TRBD1	CASSYRTGTNTGELFF	TGCGCCAGCAGCTACCGGACAGGGACGAACACCGGGGAGCTGTTTTTT
TRBV3-1/TRBV3-2	NA	TRBJ2-7	TRBD2	CASSPTASGRASYEQYF	TGTGCCAGCAGCCCAACGGCCTCCGGGAGGGCCTCCTACGAGCAGTACTTC
TRBV28	NA	TRBJ1-5	NA	CASSNIQEPQHF	TGTGCCAGCAGTAATATTCAGGAGCCCCAGCATTTT
TRBV6-5	NA	TRBJ2-3	NA	CASSYTGASSDTQYF	TGTGCCAGCAGTTACACCGGCGCTAGTTCAGATACGCAGTATTTT
TRBV20-1	NA	TRBJ2-3	NA	CSVPGDTQYF	TGCAGTGTCCCGGGAGATACGCAGTATTTT
TRBV7-9	NA	TRBJ1-1	NA	CASSLVAREAFF	TGTGCCAGCAGCTTAGTGGCCAGAGAAGCTTTCTTT
TRBV4-1	NA	TRBJ2-1	TRBD1	CASSHPGQDSYNEQFF	TGCGCCAGCAGCCACCCGGGACAGGACTCCTACAATGAGCAGTTCTTC
TRBV6-5	NA	TRBJ2-7	NA	CASSYSYREYEQYF	TGTGCCAGCAGTTACTCGTATCGGGAGTACGAGCAGTACTTC
TRBV6-5	NA	TRBJ2-2	NA	CASSYSDRTGELFF	TGTGCCAGCAGTTATTCCGACAGGACCGGGGAGCTGTTTTTT
TRBV27	NA	TRBJ1-5	TRBD1	CASSLGTGGYQPQHF	TGTGCCAGCAGTCTCGGGACAGGGGGCTATCAGCCCCAGCATTTT
TRBV4-1	NA	TRBJ1-5	NA	CASSQLDRDQPQHF	TGCGCCAGCAGCCAGTTGGACAGAGATCAGCCCCAGCATTTT
TRBV6-5	NA	TRBJ2-7	NA	CASSVRGGHHEQYF	TGTGCCAGCAGCGTAAGGGGGGGTCACCACGAGCAGTACTTC
TRBV7-9	NA	TRBJ2-5	TRBD1	CASSLGDREQETQYF	TGTGCCAGCAGCCTCGGGGACAGAGAACAAGAGACCCAGTACTTC
TRBV5-1	NA	TRBJ2-1	TRBD2	CASSGGLAGYNEQFF	TGCGCCAGCAGCGGAGGACTAGCGGGTTACAATGAGCAGTTCTTC
TRBV5-4	few	TRBJ1-1	NA	CASRDIGGTEAFF	TGTGCCAGTCGGGACATCGGTGGAACTGAAGCTTTCTTT
TRBV19	NA	TRBJ2-7	TRBD1	CASSIFLDRVHEQYF	TGTGCCAGTAGTATATTCTTGGACAGGGTCCACGAGCAGTACTTC
TRBV5-1	NA	TRBJ2-5	TRBD2	CASSLARTSGGSRMWPGGETQYF	TGCGCCAGCAGCTTGGCCCGGACTAGCGGGGGGTCTAGGATGTGGCCCGGCGGTGAGACCCAGTACTTC
TRBV5-1	NA	TRBJ2-5	NA	CASNPAGGSQETQYF	TGCGCCAGCAATCCGGCAGGGGGGAGTCAAGAGACCCAGTACTTC
TRBV5-1	NA	TRBJ2-7	TRBD2	CASSPGLAGPYEQYF	TGCGCCAGCAGCCCGGGACTAGCGGGACCCTACGAGCAGTACTTC
TRBV19	NA	TRBJ2-3	TRBD1	CASSRDRGLTDTQYF	TGTGCCAGTAGTAGGGACAGGGGGCTCACAGATACGCAGTATTTT
TRBV5-1	NA	TRBJ2-1	NA	CASSLLAGSYNEQFF	TGCGCCAGCAGCTTGTTAGCAGGGTCCTACAATGAGCAGTTCTTC
TRBV29-1	NA	TRBJ1-1	TRBD1	CSVEGQGRIHGTEAFF	TGCAGCGTAGAGGGACAGGGAAGAATTCATGGTACTGAAGCTTTCTTT
TRBV4-2	NA	TRBJ2-5	NA	CASSQYRAGQETQYF	TGTGCCAGCAGCCAATACAGGGCCGGGCAAGAGACCCAGTACTTC
TRBV3-1/TRBV3-2	NA	TRBJ1-6	NA	CASSQSQSLHF	TGTGCCAGCAGCCAATCTCAGTCCCTCCACTTT
TRBV3-1/TRBV3-2	NA	TRBJ2-1	TRBD2	CASSQVLAGGNEQFF	TGTGCCAGCAGCCAAGTCCTAGCGGGGGGCAATGAGCAGTTCTTC
TRBV4-1	NA	TRBJ2-7	TRBD1	CASSPGTGSVYEQYF	TGCGCCAGCAGCCCCGGGACAGGGTCCGTTTACGAGCAGTACTTC
TRBV27	NA	TRBJ2-2	TRBD2	CASSYGLVPPGELFF	TGTGCCAGCAGTTATGGACTAGTTCCGCCCGGGGAGCTGTTTTTT
TRBV13	NA	TRBJ2-7	NA	CASSLSDNIYEQYF	TGTGCCAGCAGCTTATCTGACAATATCTACGAGCAGTACTTC
TRBV10-2	NA	TRBJ2-7	TRBD1	CASSDSPGTGVYEQYF	TGCGCCAGCAGTGACTCCCCCGGGACAGGGGTGTACGAGCAGTACTTC
TRBV6-5	NA	TRBJ1-2	NA	CASSSGGGLSFYGYTF	TGTGCCAGCAGTTCTGGGGGGGGCCTTAGCTTCTATGGCTACACCTTC
TRBV10-1	once	TRBJ2-7	TRBD2	CASSDPGLAGGEQYF	TGCGCCAGCAGTGACCCGGGACTAGCGGGAGGCGAGCAGTACTTC
TRBV5-1	NA	TRBJ2-2	TRBD2	CASSLAVAGGPRTGELFF	TGCGCCAGCAGCTTGGCCGTAGCGGGGGGGCCGCGAACCGGGGAGCTGTTTTTT
TRBV12-3/TRBV12-4	NA	TRBJ1-1	NA	CASSPSAGIEAFF	TGTGCCAGCAGCCCTTCGGCAGGGATAGAAGCTTTCTTT
TRBV13	once	TRBJ1-2	TRBD1	CASSLQGASGYTF	TGTGCCAGCAGCTTACAGGGGGCTTCTGGCTACACCTTC
TRBV10-3	NA	TRBJ1-2	TRBD1	CAIRRQGIGNGYTF	TGTGCCATCAGAAGACAGGGGATCGGAAATGGCTACACCTTC
TRBV5-1	NA	TRBJ2-1	TRBD2	CASSLELAGSDEQFF	TGCGCCAGCAGCTTGGAACTAGCGGGAAGTGATGAGCAGTTCTTC
TRBV19	NA	TRBJ2-1	TRBD1	CASSRPGTGVQRDYNEQFF	TGTGCCAGTAGTAGACCCGGGACAGGGGTGCAGCGTGACTACAATGAGCAGTTCTTC
TRBV19	once	TRBJ1-6	NA	CASSPGGGISPLHF	TGTGCCAGTAGTCCCGGCGGCGGGATTTCACCCCTCCACTTT
TRBV28	NA	TRBJ2-7	TRBD2	CASSLAASGSYEQYF	TGTGCCAGCAGTTTGGCGGCTAGCGGGAGTTACGAGCAGTACTTC
TRBV6-5	NA	TRBJ1-5	NA	CASSFGAGNQPQHF	TGTGCCAGCAGTTTTGGGGCGGGCAATCAGCCCCAGCATTTT
TRBV9	NA	TRBJ2-4	TRBD1	CASSLGQGLAKNIQYF	TGTGCCAGCAGCCTAGGACAGGGGCTAGCCAAAAACATTCAGTACTTC
TRBV13	NA	TRBJ2-7	NA	CASSQGGYEQYF	TGTGCCAGCAGCCAAGGGGGTTACGAGCAGTACTTC
TRBV2	NA	TRBJ2-7	TRBD2	CASSDPPGLGTYEQYF	TGTGCCAGCAGTGATCCTCCGGGACTAGGCACCTACGAGCAGTACTTC
TRBV4-2	NA	TRBJ2-1	NA	CASSQRGPYNEQFF	TGTGCCAGCAGCCAAAGAGGCCCCTACAATGAGCAGTTCTTC
TRBV18	NA	TRBJ1-2	NA	CASSPPGRGGYGYTF	TGTGCCAGCTCACCCCCCGGCAGGGGTGGGTATGGCTACACCTTC
TRBV6-1	NA	TRBJ2-1	NA	CASSGPNRVKNNEQFF	TGTGCCAGCAGTGGACCCAACAGGGTTAAGAACAATGAGCAGTTCTTC
TRBV10-1	NA	TRBJ2-2	NA	CASSDDRTNTGELFF	TGCGCCAGCAGTGATGACAGGACCAACACCGGGGAGCTGTTTTTT
TRBV30	NA	TRBJ2-7	NA	CAWSAGGHGYEQYF	TGTGCCTGGAGTGCGGGGGGCCATGGCTACGAGCAGTACTTC
TRBV24-1	NA	TRBJ2-5	TRBD1	CATSDPGQGRGETQYF	TGTGCCACCAGTGATCCAGGACAGGGCAGGGGAGAGACCCAGTACTTC
TRBV3-1/TRBV3-2	once	TRBJ2-5	TRBD1	CASSLQGIEETQYF	TGTGCCAGCAGCCTACAGGGGATAGAAGAGACCCAGTACTTC
TRBV5-1	once	TRBJ2-3	NA	CASSLDSGTDTQYF	TGCGCCAGCAGTTTGGACAGCGGAACAGATACGCAGTATTTT
TRBV28	NA	TRBJ2-3	TRBD1	CASSSGQGTDTQYF	TGTGCCAGCAGTTCGGGACAGGGCACAGATACGCAGTATTTT